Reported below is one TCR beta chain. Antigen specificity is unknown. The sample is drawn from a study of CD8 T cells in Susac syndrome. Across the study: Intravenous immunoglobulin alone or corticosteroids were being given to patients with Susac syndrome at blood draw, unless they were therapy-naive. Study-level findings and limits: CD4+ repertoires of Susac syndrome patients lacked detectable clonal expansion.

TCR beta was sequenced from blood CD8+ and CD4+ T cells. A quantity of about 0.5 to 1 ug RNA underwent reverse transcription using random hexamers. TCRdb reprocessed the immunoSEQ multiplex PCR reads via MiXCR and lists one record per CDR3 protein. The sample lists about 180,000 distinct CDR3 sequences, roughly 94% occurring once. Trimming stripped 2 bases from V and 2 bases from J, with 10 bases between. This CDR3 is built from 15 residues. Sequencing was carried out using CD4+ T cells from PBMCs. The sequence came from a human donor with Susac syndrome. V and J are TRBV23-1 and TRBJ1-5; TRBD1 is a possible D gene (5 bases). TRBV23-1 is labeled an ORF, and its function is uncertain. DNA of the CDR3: TGCGCCAGCAGTCAAGATACGACAGGCAATCAGCCCCAGCATTTT. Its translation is CASSQDTTGNQPQHF.